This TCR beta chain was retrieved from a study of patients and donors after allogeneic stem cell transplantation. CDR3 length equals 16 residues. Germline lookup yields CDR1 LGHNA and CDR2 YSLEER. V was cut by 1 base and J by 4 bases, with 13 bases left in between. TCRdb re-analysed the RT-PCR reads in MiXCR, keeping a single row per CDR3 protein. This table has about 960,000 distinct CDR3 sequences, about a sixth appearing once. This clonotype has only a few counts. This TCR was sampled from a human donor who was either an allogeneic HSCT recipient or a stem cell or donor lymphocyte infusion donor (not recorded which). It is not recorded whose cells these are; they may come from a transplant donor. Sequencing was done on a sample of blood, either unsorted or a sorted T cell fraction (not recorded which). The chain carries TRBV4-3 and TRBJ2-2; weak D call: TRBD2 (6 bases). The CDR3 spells CASSQVGDLGTGELFF. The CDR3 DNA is TGCGCCAGCAGCCAAGTTGGGGACTTGGGCACCGGGGAGCTGTTTTTT.